Following are 8 T cell receptor beta chains from one sample sequenced in a study of spatial heterogeneity in lung cancer. MiXCR was run by TCRdb on the 5' RACE reads, yielding one entry per CDR3 protein. The sample has about 90,000 distinct CDR3 sequences, roughly 9.5% seen once; the top ten hold about 7%. Time point specified: sample taken at primary tumor resection. Tumor, nontumor lung or frozen PBMC supplied whole RNA that was sequenced unsorted. The sample in question was PBMCs, obtained at surgery. The receptors stem from a male donor with early-stage non-small cell lung cancer.

This clonotype was picked up many times. The chain uses TRBV2 and TRBJ2-7; D not certain. The CDR3 spans 12 residues. Germline V CDR1 and CDR2: SNHLY, FYNNEI. Trimming stripped 3 bases from V and 5 bases from J, with 8 bases between. CDR3 in DNA: TGTGCCAGCAGTGAGTACATGGACGAGCAGTACTTC. It codes for CASSEYMDEQYF.

Many counts were recorded for this clonotype. The genes are TRBV11-1 and TRBJ1-1; no clear D. The CDR3 consists of 13 residues. The V gene's germline CDR1 is SGHAT and CDR2 FQDESV (reference sequence). Trimming removed 2 bases at V and 1 base at J, with 5 bases between. CDR3 coding DNA: TGTGCCAGCAGCTTAACCGGGAACACTGAAGCTTTCTTT. Translated: CASSLTGNTEAFF.

The chain recombines TRBV2 with TRBJ2-2, with D maybe TRBD2 (6 bases). The germline gives CDR1 SNHLY, CDR2 FYNNEI. The CDR3 totals 15 residues. Deletions cut 8 bases from V and 4 bases from J, with 17 bases between. The CDR3 DNA reads TGTGCCAGCGCCAGGGAGGTAATCGGCACCGGGGAGCTGTTTTTT. It encodes CASAREVIGTGELFF. Full variable domain (rest looked up from reference TRBV2 and TRBJ2-2): EPEVTQTPSHQVTQMGQEVILRCVPISNHLYFYWYRQILGQKVEFLVSFYNNEISEKSEIFDDQFSVERPDGSNFTLKIRSTKLEDSAMYFCASAREVIGTGELFFGEGSRLTVL.

The chain combines TRBV12-3 or TRBV12-4 with TRBJ2-5; 7 bases align to TRBD1. The CDR3 length is 12 residues. V was clipped by 4 bases and J by 9 bases; unmatched bases: 5. CDR3 sequence: CASSWDSPPQYF. The DNA of the CDR3 is TGTGCCAGCAGTTGGGACAGCCCACCCCAGTACTTC.

V and J are TRBV7-2 and TRBJ2-5; D gene unclear. The CDR3 totals 11 residues. Trimming pared 2 bases from V and 7 bases from J, leaving 5 bases between. CDR1 is SGHTA and CDR2 is FQGNSA in the germline V gene. DNA for the CDR3: TGTGCCAGCAGCTTATATGGGACCCAGTACTTC. Its protein is CASSLYGTQYF.

There are a few counts of this clonotype. The chain has TRBV29-1 and TRBJ2-5, with D perhaps matching TRBD2 (6 bases). CDR3 length: 13 amino acids. V was shortened by 6 bases and J by 5 bases, with 16 bases between the two germline ends. Looked up from germline, CDR1 is SQVTM and CDR2 is ANQGSEA. CDR3 region: CSVELGLGETQYF. CDR3 sequence (DNA): TGCAGCGTCGAATTGGGACTTGGCGAGACCCAGTACTTC.

The chain is built from TRBV5-4 and TRBJ2-5; D not resolved. The CDR3 extends over 12 amino acids. V was trimmed by 1 base and J by 3 bases, leaving 4 bases between them. Germline V CDR1 and CDR2: SGHNT, YYREEE (reference sequence). The CDR3 region is CASSLPEETQYF. CDR3 nucleotides: TGTGCCAGCAGCTTGCCAGAAGAGACCCAGTACTTC.

This clonotype was seen a few times. The chain couples TRBV10-2 to TRBJ2-7, with D uncertain. The germline CDR1 and CDR2 sequences are WSHSY and SAAADI. This CDR3 is 13 amino acids long. Deletions cut 6 bases from V and 2 bases from J, with 11 bases between. For the CDR3, the DNA is TGCGCCAGCAGGAGCCCAGCCCCCTACGAGCAGTACTTC. Its translation: CASRSPAPYEQYF.